The 18 T cell receptor beta chains presented below share a single source sample, sequenced in a study of T cell changes during pregnancy in multiple sclerosis. Using immunoSEQ multiplex PCR, the repertoire was profiled, and TCRdb retains in-frame clones only, with some absent. This table has around 80,000 clones, 85% to 95% appearing once. Here the sequenced sample was peripheral blood, taken in the second trimester of pregnancy. The receptors shown here come from a female donor in good health, enrolled as a control in a pregnancy study.

To note about this clone: Mismatch with germline at one junction end may stem from a read error. V usage is TRBV13 and J usage is TRBJ2-7; maybe TRBD1 (5 bases). Germline V gives CDR1 PRHDT, CDR2 FYEKMQ (reference sequence). The CDR3 extends over 15 amino acids. This CDR3 reads CASSLGDDQVYEQYF. The DNA for the CDR3 is TGTGCCAGCAGCCTAGGGGATGACCAGGTCTACGAGCAGTACTTC.

The rearrangement uses TRBV21-1 and TRBJ1-2; TRBD1 is taken as the D call from the table, unchecked against the DNA. TRBV21-1 is shown as a pseudogene. This CDR3 has 18 amino acids. CDR3 DNA sequence: TGTGCCAGCAGCAAAGGGGTGGGGCGAGACCAGCCGAACTATGGCTACACCTTC. Translating it yields CASSKGVGRDQPNYGYTF.

V gene TRBV10-3 combines with J gene TRBJ1-4; D is unresolved. Germline CDR1 and CDR2: ENHRY and SYGVKD. The CDR3 extends over 12 amino acids. V was pared by 4 bases and J by 4 bases, with 4 bases between. As DNA, the CDR3 is TGTGCCATCAGTGGCAGTAATGAAAAACTGTTTTTT. Residues: CAISGSNEKLFF.

This clone appeared once. J is TRBJ2-2 and V is TRBV11-1, with 9 nucleotides matching TRBD1. Germline lookup yields CDR1 SGHAT and CDR2 FQDESV (reference sequence). The trim removed 2 bases at V and 4 bases at J, leaving 5 bases unmatched. The CDR3 has 16 residues. The DNA for the CDR3 is TGTGCCAGCAGCTTACGGGACAGGGCGGTCACCGGGGAGCTGTTTTTT. It translates to CASSLRDRAVTGELFF.

J is TRBJ2-7 and V is TRBV6-1; D is unresolved. CDR3 length: 14 amino acids. The germline CDR1 and CDR2 sequences are MNHNS and SASEGT. Trimming left V 2 bases short and J 2 bases short, with 10 bases between. The CDR3 sequence: CASSEYSLAYEQYF. The CDR3 DNA is TGTGCCAGCAGTGAATACAGCCTCGCCTACGAGCAGTACTTC.

This chain links TRBV5-1 with TRBJ2-3; D perhaps matches TRBD2 (6 bases). The V gene's germline CDR1 is SGHRS and CDR2 YFSETQ. This CDR3 is built from 16 residues. Between the trimmed V and J ends, which lost 4 bases and 2 bases, there was a span of 17 bases. CDR3 nucleotides: TGCGCCAGCAGCCTCCCGACGGGGGTATCCACAGATACGCAGTATTTT. This translates into CASSLPTGVSTDTQYF.

CDR3 region: CASSSDRDYNEQFF. The CDR3 region has the DNA TGTGCCAGCAGTTCTGACAGGGACTACAATGAGCAGTTCTTC. The rearrangement links TRBV5-8 to TRBJ2-1, with 7 bases aligning to TRBD1. The germline V gene has CDR1 SGHTS and CDR2 YDEGEE. With V trimmed by 5 bases and J by 3 bases, 5 bases remained unmatched. This CDR3 contains 14 residues.

The chain employs TRBV5-6 and TRBJ2-5; 9 nucleotides agree with TRBD1. Trimming took 4 bases from V and 7 from J; bases not matched to a gene: 8. Germline V gives CDR1 SGHDT, CDR2 YYEEEE. This CDR3 region has 14 residues. Written as DNA, the CDR3 is TGTGCCAGCAGCCCTTCGGGACAGGGCGGGACCCAGTACTTC. Translation: CASSPSGQGGTQYF.

The chain couples TRBV5-1 to TRBJ2-7; TRBD1 matches at 7 bases. Germline CDR1 SGHRS, CDR2 YFSETQ. The J segment lost 2 bases and the V segment lost 2 bases, leaving 4 bases of the junction unmatched. The CDR3 runs to 14 residues. This CDR3 reads CASSLNRGPYEQYF. Here the CDR3 DNA reads TGCGCCAGCAGCTTAAACAGGGGCCCCTACGAGCAGTACTTC. The variable domain in full, with the rest retrieved from reference TRBV5-1 and TRBJ2-7, is KAGVTQTPRYLIKTRGQQVTLSCSPISGHRSVSWYQQTPGQGLQFLFEYFSETQRNKGNFPGRFSGRQFSNSRSEMNVSTLELGDSALYLCASSLNRGPYEQYFGPGTRLTVT.

This rearrangement joins TRBV15 to TRBJ2-5; D might be TRBD2 (5 bases). Germline V CDR1 and CDR2: LNHNV, YYDKDF (reference sequence). This CDR3 spans 16 amino acids. Trimming shortened V by 0 bases and J by 1 base, and 12 bases separated the two germline ends. The CDR3 nucleotides read TGTGCCACCAGCAGAGATCCGAGCCGGGGCCAAGAGACCCAGTACTTC. Translating it yields CATSRDPSRGQETQYF. Variable domain in full (rest from reference TRBV15 and TRBJ2-5): DAMVIQNPRYQVTQFGKPVTLSCSQTLNHNVMYWYQQKSSQAPKLLFHYYDKDFNNEADTPDNFQSRRPNTSFCFLDIRSPGLGDTAMYLCATSRDPSRGQETQYFGPGTRLLVL.

V is TRBV5-4 and J is TRBJ2-7; 13 bases align to TRBD2. CDR1 SGHNT and CDR2 YYREEE come from the germline V gene (reference sequence). J was trimmed by 4 bases and V by 4 bases; bases with no gene match: 8. CDR3 length: 16 amino acids. The CDR3 nucleotides read TGTGCCAGCAGCGGGTCCGGGACTAGCGGGATATACGAGCAGTACTTC. It translates to CASSGSGTSGIYEQYF.

The CDR3 coding sequence is TGTGCCAGTAGTATAGATACAGGGAATCGCGGGAGGAACGAGCAGTACTTC. Protein sequence: CASSIDTGNRGRNEQYF. The chain has TRBV19 and TRBJ2-7; 8 bases agree with TRBD2. After removal of 0 bases from V and 5 bases from J, the junction contained 12 bases not matched to a gene. Germline assignment: CDR1 LNHDA and CDR2 SQIVND (reference sequence). The CDR3 sequence is 17 residues long.

The CDR3 coding sequence is TGTGCCAGCAAGGTGACAAACACCGGGGAGCTGTTTTTT. Translation: CASKVTNTGELFF. The gene calls are TRBV2 and TRBJ2-2; D is undetermined. CDR1 is SNHLY, CDR2 FYNNEI, per germline. CDR3 length equals 13 residues. The V and J ends lost 7 bases and 2 bases respectively, with 8 bases between them.

The chain couples TRBV28 to TRBJ1-5, with D maybe TRBD1 (6 bases). The CDR3 sequence is 15 residues long. The germline V and J ends were trimmed by 4 bases and 4 bases, with 14 bases remaining between them. CDR1 and CDR2 (germline): MDHEN, SYDVKM. The CDR3 protein is CASSSTGTTNQPQHF. The CDR3 DNA reads as TGTGCCAGCAGTTCGACCGGGACAACGAATCAGCCCCAGCATTTT.

The genes are TRBV28 and TRBJ2-7; 8 bases match TRBD1. Losses at the gene ends were 4 bases for V and 2 bases for J; bases not matched to a gene: 7. Looked up from germline, CDR1 is MDHEN and CDR2 is SYDVKM. This CDR3 contains 15 residues. As DNA, the CDR3 is TGTGCCAGCAGTTCTCCAGGGGGCGCCCCCTACGAGCAGTACTTC. Amino acids: CASSSPGGAPYEQYF.

This rearrangement joins TRBV5-8 to TRBJ2-1; TRBD1 aligns across 7 bases. The CDR3 spans 15 residues. The V gene's germline CDR1 is SGHTS and CDR2 YDEGEE. V shed 6 bases and J 3 bases; nucleotides not matched to a gene: 9. The CDR3 sequence is CASNNRGPYYNEQFF. The CDR3 coding sequence is TGTGCCAGCAACAACAGGGGCCCCTACTACAATGAGCAGTTCTTC.

The V and J genes are TRBV29-1 and TRBJ2-2; D is unresolved. Looked up from germline, CDR1 is SQVTM and CDR2 is ANQGSEA. The CDR3 sequence is 14 residues long. Trimming pared 3 bases from V and 2 bases from J, leaving 10 bases between. CDR3 residues: CSVEARTNTGELFF. Here the CDR3 DNA reads TGCAGCGTTGAGGCTAGAACAAACACCGGGGAGCTGTTTTTT.

This chain connects TRBV13 to TRBJ2-1; 11 nucleotides line up with TRBD2. CDR1 and CDR2 (germline): PRHDT, FYEKMQ (reference sequence). Losses at the gene ends were 0 bases for V and 4 bases for J; bases not matched to a gene: 5. This CDR3 contains 17 residues. DNA of the CDR3: TGTGCCAGCAGCTTAGGCCAGGGACTAGCGGCATACAATGAGCAGTTCTTC. It translates to CASSLGQGLAAYNEQFF.